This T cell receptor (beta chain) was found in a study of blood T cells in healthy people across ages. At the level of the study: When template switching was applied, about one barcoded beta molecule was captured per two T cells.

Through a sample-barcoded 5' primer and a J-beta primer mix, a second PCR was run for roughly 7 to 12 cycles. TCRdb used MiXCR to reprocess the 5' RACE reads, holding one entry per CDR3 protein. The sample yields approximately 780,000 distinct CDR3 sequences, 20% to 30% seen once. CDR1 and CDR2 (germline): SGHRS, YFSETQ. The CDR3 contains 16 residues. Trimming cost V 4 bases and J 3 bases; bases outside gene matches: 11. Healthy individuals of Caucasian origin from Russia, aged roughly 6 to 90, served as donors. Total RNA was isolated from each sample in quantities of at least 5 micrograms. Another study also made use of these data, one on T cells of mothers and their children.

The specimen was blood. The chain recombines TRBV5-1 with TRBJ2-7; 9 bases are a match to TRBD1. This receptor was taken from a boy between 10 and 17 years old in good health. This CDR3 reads CASSPGDRAPFYEQYF. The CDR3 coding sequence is TGCGCCAGCAGCCCGGGGGACAGGGCTCCCTTCTACGAGCAGTACTTC.